These T cell receptor beta chains were read from a single sample in a study of a mutant IDH1 vaccine in newly diagnosed glioma. Produced via immunoSEQ multiplex PCR; TCRdb's table is partial and in-frame only. The data hold 85,000 to 100,000 clones, with 83% observed a single time. Source: PBMCs, taken from a glioma patient treated with radiotherapy, temozolomide or both. The receptors were sampled from a woman aged 45-60 years with glioma. The CDR3 runs from the conserved cysteine through the conserved F or W. A D gene is named only where the DNA matches it firmly. Clone size is stated in some rows and not others, as once, few, many or a class when expanded.

d_call: TRBD1
clone_size: NA
v_call: TRBV6-5
j_call: TRBJ2-2
cdr3_nt: TGTGCCAGCAGTTACCGGGACAGCACCGGGGAGCTGTTTTTT
cdr3_aa: CASSYRDSTGELFF

d_call: NA
clone_size: NA
v_call: TRBV10-3
j_call: TRBJ2-5
cdr3_nt: TGTGCCATCAGTCCTGGGGCCCAAGAGACCCAGTACTTC
cdr3_aa: CAISPGAQETQYF

d_call: NA
clone_size: NA
v_call: TRBV11-1
j_call: TRBJ1-3
cdr3_nt: TGTGCCAGCAGCTTAGGCCGACAGCCTGGAAACACCATATATTTT
cdr3_aa: CASSLGRQPGNTIYF

d_call: NA
clone_size: NA
v_call: TRBV4-2
j_call: TRBJ2-1
cdr3_nt: TGTGCCAGCAGCCAAGCTCAGGGGGCGGGGGGTTGGAATGAGCAGTTCTTC
cdr3_aa: CASSQAQGAGGWNEQFF

d_call: TRBD1
clone_size: NA
v_call: TRBV4-2
j_call: TRBJ2-3
cdr3_nt: TGTGCCAGCAGCCCCCGGGACAGGAGCACAGATACGCAGTATTTT
cdr3_aa: CASSPRDRSTDTQYF

d_call: NA
clone_size: once
v_call: TRBV18
j_call: TRBJ1-4
cdr3_nt: TGTGCCAGCTCACGTCCAGGAGATGAAAAACTGTTTTTT
cdr3_aa: CASSRPGDEKLFF

d_call: TRBD1
clone_size: NA
v_call: TRBV18
j_call: TRBJ1-2
cdr3_nt: TGTGCCAGCTCACCAACACTCACGGGGACAGTAGATGGCTACACCTTC
cdr3_aa: CASSPTLTGTVDGYTF

d_call: TRBD2
clone_size: NA
v_call: TRBV11-2
j_call: TRBJ2-5
cdr3_nt: TGTGCCAGCAGCTTAGGGGGACTAGCGGGGGGTCAACAAGAGACCCAGTACTTC
cdr3_aa: CASSLGGLAGGQQETQYF

d_call: TRBD1
clone_size: NA
v_call: TRBV7-2
j_call: TRBJ1-2
cdr3_nt: TGTGCCAGCAGCCCCCGGGACAGGGGGGGTGGCTACACCTTC
cdr3_aa: CASSPRDRGGGYTF

d_call: NA
clone_size: NA
v_call: TRBV5-1
j_call: TRBJ1-5
cdr3_nt: TGCGCCAGCAGCTTGGGGGGAACGGGCAATCAGCCCCAGCATTTT
cdr3_aa: CASSLGGTGNQPQHF

d_call: NA
clone_size: NA
v_call: TRBV4-3
j_call: TRBJ1-1
cdr3_nt: TGCGCCAGCAGCCAAGGAGCAGGCCCCACTGAAGCTTTCTTT
cdr3_aa: CASSQGAGPTEAFF

d_call: NA
clone_size: NA
v_call: TRBV7-6
j_call: TRBJ2-1
cdr3_nt: TGTGCCAGCAGCTTAGATGCAGGGAGGAAGCAGTTCTTC
cdr3_aa: CASSLDAGRKQFF

d_call: NA
clone_size: NA
v_call: TRBV27
j_call: TRBJ2-5
cdr3_nt: TGTGCCAGCAGTTGGGGCGTTCTTGAGACCCAGTACTTC
cdr3_aa: CASSWGVLETQYF

d_call: NA
clone_size: NA
v_call: TRBV5-1
j_call: TRBJ1-6
cdr3_nt: TGCGCCAGCAGCTCGACAGCCTCCTATAATTCACCCCTCCACTTT
cdr3_aa: CASSSTASYNSPLHF

d_call: NA
clone_size: NA
v_call: TRBV7-2
j_call: TRBJ2-2
cdr3_nt: TGTGCCAGCAGCTATTCTAGGAACACCGGGGAGCTGTTTTTT
cdr3_aa: CASSYSRNTGELFF

d_call: TRBD2
clone_size: NA
v_call: TRBV2
j_call: TRBJ2-3
cdr3_nt: TGTGCCAGCAGCCTTAGCGGGGACCCAGATACGCAGTATTTT
cdr3_aa: CASSLSGDPDTQYF

d_call: TRBD1
clone_size: NA
v_call: TRBV5-5
j_call: TRBJ1-2
cdr3_nt: TGTGCCAGCAGCTTGGCGGGGTCAGGGGGACACAGCTACACCTTC
cdr3_aa: CASSLAGSGGHSYTF

d_call: NA
clone_size: NA
v_call: TRBV9
j_call: TRBJ1-2
cdr3_nt: TGTGCCAGCAGCCCTCAGGACGACCCAATCTTCGGCTATGGCTACACCTTC
cdr3_aa: CASSPQDDPIFGYGYTF

d_call: NA
clone_size: NA
v_call: TRBV9
j_call: TRBJ1-5
cdr3_nt: TGTGCCAGCAGCGTAGGGACAGTTAATCAGCCCCAGCATTTT
cdr3_aa: CASSVGTVNQPQHF

d_call: TRBD1
clone_size: NA
v_call: TRBV18
j_call: TRBJ2-7
cdr3_nt: TGTGCCAGCTCACCTTCAGGACAGGGTGTCACCTCCGAGCAGTACTTC
cdr3_aa: CASSPSGQGVTSEQYF

d_call: NA
clone_size: once
v_call: TRBV5-4
j_call: TRBJ2-7
cdr3_nt: TGTGCCAGCAGCCCTTCCGGGGCCACCTACGAGCAGTACTTC
cdr3_aa: CASSPSGATYEQYF

d_call: NA
clone_size: NA
v_call: TRBV25-1
j_call: TRBJ1-4
cdr3_nt: TGTGCCAGCAGTGCCTTTTCATCCTCAACTAATGAAAAACTGTTTTTT
cdr3_aa: CASSAFSSSTNEKLFF

d_call: NA
clone_size: NA
v_call: TRBV7-9
j_call: TRBJ2-7
cdr3_nt: TGTGCCAGCAGCTTTGGGCTTGGGGGAAGGGAGCAGTACTTC
cdr3_aa: CASSFGLGGREQYF

d_call: TRBD1
clone_size: NA
v_call: TRBV5-1
j_call: TRBJ2-3
cdr3_nt: TGCGCCAGCAGCTCCCCAACGGACAGGGCCACTAGCACAGATACGCAGTATTTT
cdr3_aa: CASSSPTDRATSTDTQYF

d_call: NA
clone_size: NA
v_call: TRBV19
j_call: TRBJ2-5
cdr3_nt: TGTGCCAGTAGGGGGGCGGACCTCCCAGGGACCCAGTACTTC
cdr3_aa: CASRGADLPGTQYF

d_call: NA
clone_size: NA
v_call: TRBV7-3
j_call: TRBJ2-1
cdr3_nt: TGTGCCAGCAGTTCTAGTGCCAATGAGCAGTTCTTC
cdr3_aa: CASSSSANEQFF